The 28 T cell receptor beta chains given below trace back to one sample, sequenced in a study of blood T cell repertoires in COVID-19. Data came from immunoSEQ multiplex PCR; TCRdb stores just in-frame clones and leaves some out. Among around 140,000 clones listed, about 90% were seen once. Sequencing used PBMCs or T cells enriched from blood (not recorded which). The receptors stem from a woman between 35 and 50 years old who had been exposed to COVID-19.

DNA of the CDR3: TGTGCCAGCAGCGTATCTAAGGGGGCTGGTTCACCCCTCCACTTT. As protein: CASSVSKGAGSPLHF. V usage is TRBV9 and J usage is TRBJ1-6; 7 bases map to TRBD1. The CDR3 loop spans 15 amino acids. V lost 1 base, J lost 9 bases, and 7 bases stayed unmatched. CDR1 and CDR2 from the germline V gene are SGDLS and YYNGEE.

The chain uses TRBV7-9 and TRBJ2-5; D possibly corresponds to TRBD2 (5 bases). The V end was cut by 3 bases, the J end by 4 bases, with 18 bases between. The CDR3 contains 16 residues. CDR1 and CDR2 (germline): SEHNR, FQNEAQ (reference sequence). CDR3 nucleotides: TGTGCCAGCAGCTTCCGGTCAGGCGGGCCGGGAGAGACCCAGTACTTC. Protein sequence: CASSFRSGGPGETQYF. The full variable domain, with the rest looked up from reference TRBV7-9 and TRBJ2-5, is DTGVSQNPRHKITKRGQNVTFRCDPISEHNRLYWYRQTLGQGPEFLTYFQNEAQLEKSRLLSDRFSAERPKGSFSTLEIQRTEQGDSAMYLCASSFRSGGPGETQYFGPGTRLLVL.

The chain combines TRBV5-1 with TRBJ2-2; D gene ambiguous. Germline V CDR1 and CDR2: SGHRS, YFSETQ. V was shortened by 1 base and J by 4 bases, with 8 bases between the two germline ends. There are 14 residues in the CDR3. CDR3 in DNA: TGCGCCAGCAGCTTGAATCCCAGCACCGGGGAGCTGTTTTTT. It encodes CASSLNPSTGELFF. The whole variable domain, remainder taken from reference TRBV5-1 and TRBJ2-2, is KAGVTQTPRYLIKTRGQQVTLSCSPISGHRSVSWYQQTPGQGLQFLFEYFSETQRNKGNFPGRFSGRQFSNSRSEMNVSTLELGDSALYLCASSLNPSTGELFFGEGSRLTVL.

This clone was detected once. The chain uses TRBV9 and TRBJ2-7, with 8 bases that match TRBD1. Trimming removed 4 bases from V and 2 bases from J; junction bases left unmatched: 8. This CDR3 spans 15 amino acids. The V gene's germline CDR1 is SGDLS and CDR2 YYNGEE. This CDR3 is CASSKGQELTYEQYF. CDR3 DNA sequence: TGTGCCAGCAGCAAGGGACAGGAGCTTACCTACGAGCAGTACTTC.

In DNA, the CDR3 is TGTGCCAGCATGGCAGGGGGGTACTATGGCTACACCTTC. Translation gives CASMAGGYYGYTF. The chain couples TRBV2 to TRBJ1-2; 7 nucleotides align to TRBD1. Germline V CDR1 and CDR2: SNHLY, FYNNEI. The trim removed 7 bases at V and 3 bases at J, leaving 5 bases unmatched. CDR3 length: 13 amino acids.

The J gene is TRBJ1-4, the V gene TRBV16, with TRBD1 matching 7 bases. CDR3 length: 15 amino acids. Trimming took 2 bases from V and 0 from J; bases not matched to a gene: 0. Looked up from germline, CDR1 is KGHSY and CDR2 is FQNENV. The CDR3 loop is CASSQTGATNEKLFF. The CDR3 DNA follows: TGTGCCAGCAGCCAAACAGGGGCAACTAATGAAAAACTGTTTTTT.

CDR3 residues: CASSSREYNEQFF. The CDR3 nucleotides are TGTGCCAGCAGCTCCCGGGAGTACAATGAGCAGTTCTTC. The genes are TRBV11-3 and TRBJ2-1, with a tentative D call TRBD2 (6 bases). The CDR3 is 13 amino acids. The V end was cut by 4 bases, the J end by 4 bases, with 8 bases between. Per the germline V gene, CDR1 is SGHNT and CDR2 is YENEEA.

The chain links TRBV3-1 (or the pseudogene TRBV3-2) to TRBJ1-2; no clear D gene. Deletions cut 3 bases from V and 1 base from J, with 15 bases between. CDR3 length: 16 residues. From germline, CDR1 is LGHDT and CDR2 YNNKEL (reference sequence). CDR3 DNA: TGTGCCAGCAGCCAGAGCGGTGCCCTCCATAACTATGGCTACACCTTC. It specifies CASSQSGALHNYGYTF.

The chain employs TRBV6-5 and TRBJ2-7, with 11 bases lining up with TRBD2. Germline lookup yields CDR1 MNHEY and CDR2 SVGAGI. V shed 7 bases, J shed 5 bases, and the junction held 7 bases outside the gene matches. This CDR3 comprises 14 residues. The CDR3 DNA sequence: TGTGCCAGCACCTTAGCGGGAGGGAGGAACGAGCAGTACTTC. This gives the protein CASTLAGGRNEQYF.

This rearrangement joins TRBV19 to TRBJ2-1; D unclear. The CDR3 has 17 residues. In germline, CDR1 is LNHDA, CDR2 SQIVND (reference sequence). V gave up 0 bases and J gave up 2 bases, with 14 bases separating them. CDR3 amino acids: CASSIDRVGRPYNEQFF. CDR3 DNA: TGTGCCAGTAGTATAGATCGGGTAGGCCGGCCCTACAATGAGCAGTTCTTC.

The chain is built from TRBV7-2 and TRBJ1-1; weak D call: TRBD1 (5 bases). Germline values: CDR1 SGHTA, CDR2 FQGNSA. The CDR3 is 15 amino acids. V dropped 1 base and J dropped 1 base, with 10 bases sitting between them. This chain's CDR3 is CASSLVGGENTEAFF. The CDR3 nucleotides are TGTGCCAGCAGCTTAGTCGGGGGGGAGAACACTGAAGCTTTCTTT.

This clone turned up a few times. This chain uses TRBV5-6 with TRBJ2-1; D is ambiguous. Germline CDR1 and CDR2: SGHDT and YYEEEE. The V end was cut by 1 base, the J end by 5 bases, with 19 bases between. The CDR3 length is 17 residues. CDR3 DNA: TGTGCCAGCAGCTTGTTAGGTCCGACACTCGAAAACAATGAGCAGTTCTTC. Translating gives CASSLLGPTLENNEQFF.

The V call is TRBV6-6, the J call TRBJ1-6; 8 bases agree with TRBD1. The CDR3 contains 17 residues. The germline gives CDR1 MNHNY, CDR2 SVGAGI (reference sequence). After removal of 5 bases from V and 0 bases from J, the junction contained 6 bases not matched to a gene. CDR3 in amino acids: CASSRQGLSSYNSPLHF. CDR3 nucleotides: TGTGCCAGCAGTCGACAGGGGTTGAGCTCCTATAATTCACCCCTCCACTTT.

This chain links TRBV6-5 with TRBJ1-1, with 7 bases aligning to TRBD1. This CDR3 region has 12 residues. Per the germline V gene, CDR1 is MNHEY and CDR2 is SVGAGI. V was clipped by 6 bases and J by 5 bases; unmatched bases: 3. CDR3 sequence: CASRTGRTEAFF. In nucleotides, the CDR3 is TGTGCCAGCAGGACAGGGAGAACTGAAGCTTTCTTT.

The J gene is TRBJ2-3, the V gene TRBV7-9, with 9 bases that match TRBD1. Germline-derived CDR1 and CDR2 are SEHNR and FQNEAQ (reference sequence). CDR3 length: 17 amino acids. V shed 5 bases, J shed 2 bases, and the junction held 11 bases outside the gene matches. CDR3 in DNA: TGTGCCAGCAGCGGCCCCGATGACAGGGGGAACACAGATACGCAGTATTTT. Its protein is CASSGPDDRGNTDTQYF.

CDR3 sequence (DNA): TGTGCCAGCAGGGGGGACAGGGAGGGGACTGAAGCTTTCTTT. Translation gives CASRGDREGTEAFF. The J gene is TRBJ1-1, the V gene TRBV2; 9 bases are shared with TRBD1. V shed 6 bases and J 5 bases; nucleotides not matched to a gene: 7. Germline assignment: CDR1 SNHLY and CDR2 FYNNEI. The CDR3 is 14 amino acids.

The V call is TRBV2, the J call TRBJ1-6; 10 bases line up with TRBD1. The CDR3 covers 14 residues. CDR1 SNHLY and CDR2 FYNNEI come from the germline V gene. The V gene end was trimmed by 7 bases and the J gene end by 6 bases; junction bases not matched to a gene: 3. The CDR3 region is CASTGTGVNSPLHF. Here the CDR3 DNA reads TGTGCCAGCACCGGGACAGGGGTTAATTCACCCCTCCACTTT.

The V gene is TRBV12-5, the J gene TRBJ2-5, with TRBD2 identical over 10 bases. V lost 3 bases, J lost 5 bases, and 6 bases stayed unmatched. Germline CDR1 is LGHNT and CDR2 is FRNRAP. The length of the CDR3 is 15 residues. The CDR3 is CASGFPSGGAETQYF. The DNA for the CDR3 is TGTGCTAGTGGTTTTCCCAGCGGGGGGGCGGAGACCCAGTACTTC. Full variable domain (outside the CDR3, taken from reference TRBV12-5 and TRBJ2-5): DARVTQTPRHKVTEMGQEVTMRCQPILGHNTVFWYRQTMMQGLELLAYFRNRAPLDDSGMPKDRFSAEMPDATLATLKIQPSEPRDSAVYFCASGFPSGGAETQYFGPGTRLLVL.

The V call is TRBV10-2, the J call TRBJ1-4; D not resolved. The germline gives CDR1 WSHSY, CDR2 SAAADI. The CDR3 consists of 15 residues. The V end was cut by 3 bases, the J end by 0 bases, with 8 bases between. CDR3 loop: CASSDGVTTNEKLFF. The CDR3 DNA reads TGCGCCAGCAGTGACGGTGTTACAACTAATGAAAAACTGTTTTTT.

CDR3 sequence reads: CASTTTRYEQYF. CDR3 bases: TGTGCCAGCACCACCACCAGGTACGAGCAGTACTTC. The rearrangement links TRBV28 to TRBJ2-7; D not certain. With 7 bases removed from V and 4 bases from J, the gap between germline ends came to 11 bases. The CDR3 runs to 12 residues. Germline V gene data show CDR1 as MDHEN and CDR2 as SYDVKM.

This chain joins TRBV28 and TRBJ1-1; 7 bases line up with TRBD1. This CDR3 region has 14 residues. V lost 2 bases to trimming and J lost 6 bases; unmatched junction nucleotides: 6. The germline V gene encodes CDR1 MDHEN and CDR2 SYDVKM. The CDR3 bases are TGTGCCAGCAGTTTAGGGACAGCAGTGCCTGAAGCTTTCTTT. This translates into CASSLGTAVPEAFF.

The rearrangement joins TRBV18 to TRBJ1-1; D is possibly TRBD1 (6 bases). Germline values: CDR1 KGHSH, CDR2 LQKENI. The CDR3 contains 14 residues. The V gene lost 8 bases and the J gene lost 7 bases, with 20 bases spanning the gap. CDR3 DNA: TGTGCCAGCACCTGGACCCGGGACACTTTTGAAGCTTTCTTT. Its protein product is CASTWTRDTFEAFF. Filled out from reference TRBV18 and TRBJ1-1, the complete variable domain reads NAGVMQNPRHLVRRRGQEARLRCSPMKGHSHVYWYRQLPEEGLKFMVYLQKENIIDESGMPKERFSAEFPKEGPSILRIQQVVRGDSAAYFCASTWTRDTFEAFFGQGTRLTVV.

The chain is built from TRBV12-5 and TRBJ2-1, with 8 bases matching TRBD1. Germline lookup yields CDR1 LGHNT and CDR2 FRNRAP. V lost 1 base to trimming and J lost 0 bases; unmatched junction nucleotides: 5. The CDR3 has 17 residues. CDR3 coding DNA: TGTGCTAGTGGTTTGGCCCTCGGGACAGGCTCCTACAATGAGCAGTTCTTC. Residues: CASGLALGTGSYNEQFF.

This chain joins TRBV5-5 and TRBJ2-1, with TRBD1 matching over 8 bases. The CDR3 is 14 residues long. CDR1 and CDR2 from the germline V gene are SGHKS and YYEKEE (reference sequence). J was trimmed by 9 bases and V by 4 bases; bases with no gene match: 9. The CDR3 nucleotides are TGTGCCAGCAGCCTGGATCAGGGGGCGGGTGAGCAGTTCTTC. This gives the protein CASSLDQGAGEQFF.

V is TRBV18 and J is TRBJ1-5; 7 nucleotides line up with TRBD1. Germline V lookup: CDR1 KGHSH, CDR2 LQKENI. This CDR3 contains 16 residues. The J segment lost 4 bases and the V segment lost 1 base, leaving 7 bases of the junction unmatched. In DNA form, the CDR3 reads TGTGCCAGCTCACCACGAGGGACAGAGTTAAATCAGCCCCAGCATTTT. Protein sequence: CASSPRGTELNQPQHF.

V usage is TRBV5-5 and J usage is TRBJ1-5, with a tentative D call TRBD1 (6 bases). Germline-derived CDR1 and CDR2 are SGHKS and YYEKEE (reference sequence). V shed 4 bases and J shed 1 base, with 15 bases lying between them. This CDR3 region has 16 residues. The CDR3 DNA follows: TGTGCCAGCAGCCCTACAGGGTACGGGAGCAATCAGCCCCAGCATTTT. The encoded protein is CASSPTGYGSNQPQHF.

The chain links TRBV7-8 to TRBJ1-3; D perhaps matches TRBD1 (6 bases). Trimming cost V 3 bases and J 7 bases, with 16 bases left between them. The CDR3 is 15 amino acids. CDR1 and CDR2 from the germline V gene are SGHVS and FQNEAQ. The CDR3 spells CASSFGPGHQNTIYF. The CDR3 bases are TGTGCCAGCAGCTTTGGTCCGGGACACCAGAACACCATATATTTT.

The sample holds one count of this clone. CDR3 loop: CASSNREGGLSNQPQHF. CDR3 in DNA: TGTGCCAGTAGTAATCGAGAGGGGGGGCTTAGCAATCAGCCCCAGCATTTT. The chain links TRBV19 to TRBJ1-5; D possibly corresponds to TRBD1 (6 bases). CDR1 is LNHDA and CDR2 is SQIVND in the germline V gene (reference sequence). CDR3 length equals 17 residues. V lost 4 bases and J lost 0, with 16 bases in between. The complete variable domain, with remaining parts taken from reference TRBV19 and TRBJ1-5, reads DGGITQSPKYLFRKEGQNVTLSCEQNLNHDAMYWYRQDPGQGLRLIYYSQIVNDFQKGDIAEGYSVSREKKESFPLTVTSAQKNPTAFYLCASSNREGGLSNQPQHFGDGTRLSIL.